This entry features one T cell receptor (beta chain) sequence. The sample is drawn from a study of blood T cell repertoires in COVID-19. Turning to the study itself: Material from acute and convalescent COVID-19 was sourced from the United States, Italy and Spain.

The data were produced by immunoSEQ multiplex PCR, yet TCRdb's version contains in-frame clones alone and is incomplete. This table holds some 430,000 clones, about 90% found once. The CDR3 sequence is 16 residues long. Germline assignment: CDR1 LNHDA and CDR2 SQIVND (reference sequence). The trim removed 5 bases at V and 1 base at J, leaving 10 bases unmatched. The sequence was collected from a man younger than 35 who had recovered from COVID-19. The chain couples TRBV19 to TRBJ1-1, with 7 bases fitting TRBD1. The sample was PBMCs or T cells enriched from blood (not recorded which). The CDR3 protein is CASSPRQGGWNTEAFF. CDR3 bases: TGTGCCAGTAGTCCTCGACAGGGAGGATGGAACACTGAAGCTTTCTTT.